Each of the 11 T cell receptor beta chains below was sequenced from the same sample in a study of blood T cell repertoires in COVID-19. Generated by immunoSEQ multiplex PCR, the TCRdb table keeps only in-frame clones and is missing some. The table records around 140,000 clones, about 89% of them present only once. What was sequenced was PBMCs or T cells enriched from blood (not recorded which). These receptors were collected from a man aged 60 to 69 who had recovered from COVID-19.

The gene calls are TRBV2 and TRBJ1-1; a weak D match, TRBD1 (5 bases). The CDR3 totals 14 residues. The V gene's germline CDR1 is SNHLY and CDR2 FYNNEI. V was shortened by 4 bases and J by 1 base, with 10 bases between the two germline ends. For the CDR3, the DNA is TGTGCCAGCAGTGTTGCAGGGAAGAACACTGAAGCTTTCTTT. Encoded protein: CASSVAGKNTEAFF.

The rearrangement joins TRBV5-6 to TRBJ2-2; a possible D gene is TRBD2 (6 bases). The germline V gene encodes CDR1 SGHDT and CDR2 YYEEEE. V shed 4 bases and J shed 4 bases, with 14 bases lying between them. The length of the CDR3 is 15 residues. CDR3 nucleotides: TGTGCCAGCAGCCTCAGGCAGACTAGCACCGGGGAGCTGTTTTTT. Its translation is CASSLRQTSTGELFF.

This sequence joins TRBV6-6 and TRBJ2-3; 7 bases align to TRBD2. Trimming cost V 5 bases and J 6 bases; bases outside gene matches: 5. From germline, CDR1 is MNHNY and CDR2 SVGAGI (reference sequence). The CDR3 is 13 amino acids. CDR3 loop: CASSREGSDTQYF. The CDR3, as DNA: TGTGCCAGCAGTAGGGAGGGCAGCGATACGCAGTATTTT.

The CDR3 DNA is TGTGCCAGCAGCTTGGGACAGGGAACTGGAAACACCATATATTTT. Protein: CASSLGQGTGNTIYF. This chain joins TRBV5-4 and TRBJ1-3; 7 nucleotides align to TRBD1. The CDR3 extends over 15 amino acids. The V gene's germline CDR1 is SGHNT and CDR2 YYREEE (reference sequence). With V trimmed by 0 bases and J by 2 bases, 2 bases remained unmatched.

This chain links TRBV7-8 with TRBJ2-7, with TRBD2 matching over 8 bases. Losses at the gene ends were 5 bases for V and 0 bases for J; bases not matched to a gene: 3. The CDR3 totals 14 residues. CDR1 SGHVS and CDR2 FQNEAQ come from the germline V gene. For the CDR3, the DNA is TGTGCCAGCAGCCGTAGCGGGATCTCCTACGAGCAGTACTTC. Translated, it gives CASSRSGISYEQYF.

This clone was seen a single time. V usage is TRBV10-3 and J usage is TRBJ2-5; 9 bases are shared with TRBD2. V trimming: 3 bases; J trimming: 2 bases; junction bases outside the gene matches: 7. Per the germline V gene, CDR1 is ENHRY and CDR2 is SYGVKD. CDR3 size: 16 residues. CDR3 nucleotide sequence: TGTGCCATCAGTGAATCCAGCGGGGGGAAACAAGAGACCCAGTACTTC. It translates to CAISESSGGKQETQYF.

The genes are TRBV5-1 and TRBJ1-6; perhaps TRBD1 as D (6 bases). Looked up from germline, CDR1 is SGHRS and CDR2 is YFSETQ. The CDR3 covers 19 residues. V lost 2 bases and J 1 base, leaving 19 bases between the germline ends. Here the CDR3 DNA reads TGCGCCAGCAGCTTACTTGCCCGCAGGACAGAATCCTATAATTCACCCCTCCACTTT. As protein: CASSLLARRTESYNSPLHF.

The chain is built from TRBV6-6 and TRBJ1-1; 8 bases align to TRBD1. Germline loops: CDR1 MNHNY, CDR2 SVGAGI (reference sequence). V lost 4 bases to trimming and J lost 4 bases; unmatched junction nucleotides: 8. The CDR3 is 15 amino acids. The CDR3 here is CASSSTGVRATEAFF. CDR3 DNA sequence: TGTGCCAGCAGTTCGACAGGGGTAAGGGCCACTGAAGCTTTCTTT.

This sequence joins TRBV28 and TRBJ2-7; D is perhaps TRBD1 (5 bases). The CDR3 contains 14 residues. Germline CDR1 and CDR2: MDHEN and SYDVKM. Trimming cost V 1 base and J 6 bases, with 13 bases left between them. In DNA, the CDR3 is TGTGCCAGCAGTTTATCCGTAACAGGTTCCGAGCAGTACTTC. Its translation is CASSLSVTGSEQYF. The full variable domain, completed using reference TRBV28 and TRBJ2-7, is DVKVTQSSRYLVKRTGEKVFLECVQDMDHENMFWYRQDPGLGLRLIYFSYDVKMKEKGDIPEGYSVSREKKERFSLILESASTNQTSMYLCASSLSVTGSEQYFGPGTRLTVT.

V and J are TRBV7-8 and TRBJ1-1, with D unclear. CDR3 length equals 14 residues. Germline CDR1 SGHVS, CDR2 FQNEAQ. V gave up 1 base and J gave up 1 base, with 7 bases separating them. The CDR3 region is CASSLVSGNTEAFF. The CDR3 nucleotides are TGTGCCAGCAGCTTAGTGTCCGGGAACACTGAAGCTTTCTTT.

V is TRBV27 and J is TRBJ2-7; 7 bases align to TRBD1. V lost 7 bases, J lost 0 bases, and 6 bases stayed unmatched. Germline CDR1 and CDR2: MNHEY and SMNVEV (reference sequence). The CDR3 runs 14 residues. CDR3 in DNA: TGTGCCAGCAACAGAGGGGGCGCCTCCTACGAGCAGTACTTC. It translates to CASNRGGASYEQYF.